Listed here are 10 T cell receptor beta chains from one sample, sequenced in a study of blood T cell repertoires in COVID-19. Profiling relied on immunoSEQ multiplex PCR, and the TCRdb table lists in-frame clones only, not all of them. The sample lists 150,000 to 200,000 clones; 84% were seen once. The specimen sequenced was PBMCs or T cells enriched from blood (not recorded which). Receptors originate from a man in his forties or fifties who had recovered from COVID-19.

This sequence joins TRBV5-1 and TRBJ1-6; possibly TRBD1 for D (6 bases). Germline CDR1 is SGHRS and CDR2 is YFSETQ. Trimming took off 0 bases at V and 17 bases at J, with 15 bases between the two ends. The CDR3 sequence is 13 residues long. The CDR3 DNA reads as TGCGCCAGCAGCTTGGAATTGGGGACACGTGTCCACTTT. Translation gives CASSLELGTRVHF.

The J gene is TRBJ2-5, the V gene TRBV7-9; 9 bases are shared with TRBD2. The ends lost 0 bases at V and 4 bases at J; junction bases unmatched: 3. The CDR3 totals 15 residues. Germline CDR1 reads SEHNR; CDR2 reads FQNEAQ (reference sequence). CDR3 loop: CASSLAETSGETQYF. In DNA, the CDR3 is TGTGCCAGCAGCTTAGCGGAGACTAGCGGAGAGACCCAGTACTTC.

The chain has TRBV7-9 and TRBJ2-1, with TRBD2 identical over 7 bases. CDR1 and CDR2 (germline): SEHNR, FQNEAQ (reference sequence). V lost 5 bases to trimming and J lost 5 bases; unmatched junction nucleotides: 6. This CDR3 has 14 amino acids. The CDR3 reads CASSLAGVNNEQFF. The CDR3, as DNA: TGTGCCAGCAGCCTGGCGGGGGTTAACAATGAGCAGTTCTTC.

The chain links TRBV7-9 to TRBJ2-3; the match to TRBD1 covers 9 bases. The V and J ends lost 5 bases and 2 bases, in that order; junction bases with no gene match: 5. The CDR3 covers 15 residues. From germline, CDR1 is SEHNR and CDR2 FQNEAQ (reference sequence). The CDR3 reads CASSPGQGPTDTQYF. Written as DNA, the CDR3 is TGTGCCAGCAGCCCCGGACAGGGGCCCACAGATACGCAGTATTTT.

This sequence joins TRBV4-1 and TRBJ1-2; tentative D call: TRBD1 (5 bases). Looked up from germline, CDR1 is MGHRA and CDR2 is YSYEKL. V was pared by 0 bases and J by 4 bases, with 9 bases between. The CDR3 has 14 residues. The CDR3 spells CASSQDAGTYGYTF. In DNA, the CDR3 is TGCGCCAGCAGCCAAGATGCGGGGACCTATGGCTACACCTTC.

The V and J genes are TRBV10-3 and TRBJ2-2, with D maybe TRBD1 (5 bases). The CDR3 is 14 amino acids. Trimming removed 4 bases from V and 3 bases from J, with 9 bases in between. CDR1 ENHRY and CDR2 SYGVKD come from the germline V gene. CDR3: CAISAQTDTGELFF. DNA of the CDR3: TGTGCCATCAGTGCCCAGACAGACACCGGGGAGCTGTTTTTT.

This chain joins TRBV5-1 and TRBJ1-2; the match to TRBD1 covers 7 bases. Unmatched junction bases numbered 8, after V lost 4 bases and J lost 5 bases. The CDR3 runs to 14 residues. The germline CDR1 and CDR2 sequences are SGHRS and YFSETQ. The CDR3 region is CASSPGQGGYGYTF. The DNA of the CDR3 is TGCGCCAGCAGCCCTGGTCAGGGGGGATATGGCTACACCTTC. Full variable domain (outside the CDR3, taken from reference TRBV5-1 and TRBJ1-2): KAGVTQTPRYLIKTRGQQVTLSCSPISGHRSVSWYQQTPGQGLQFLFEYFSETQRNKGNFPGRFSGRQFSNSRSEMNVSTLELGDSALYLCASSPGQGGYGYTFGSGTRLTVV.

The chain links TRBV20-1 to TRBJ2-1, with TRBD2 matching over 15 bases. CDR3 size: 15 residues. Trimming at V came to 3 bases and at J to 13 bases, leaving 10 bases not matched to a gene. Per the germline V gene, CDR1 is DFQATT and CDR2 is SNEGSKA (reference sequence). The CDR3 reads CSASQGLAGGQEQFF. The DNA of the CDR3 is TGCAGTGCTAGTCAGGGACTAGCGGGGGGCCAGGAACAGTTCTTC.

The V and J genes are TRBV5-1 and TRBJ1-1, with TRBD1 identical over 8 bases. V shed 8 bases, J shed 1 base, and the junction held 4 bases outside the gene matches. Germline CDR1 and CDR2: SGHRS and YFSETQ. This CDR3 region has 13 residues. This CDR3 reads CASWTGRNTEAFF. In DNA, the CDR3 is TGCGCCAGTTGGACAGGGCGGAACACTGAAGCTTTCTTT.

The sample holds a few counts of this clone. The chain combines TRBV3-1 (or the pseudogene TRBV3-2) with TRBJ2-1, with TRBD2 matching over 8 bases. The germline V gene encodes CDR1 LGHDT and CDR2 YNNKEL (reference sequence). J lost 5 bases, V lost 6 bases, and 9 bases had no gene match. The CDR3 has 15 residues. DNA of the CDR3: TGTGCCAGCAGGCAGGGACTAGTGATCCACAATGAGCAGTTCTTC. Translation gives CASRQGLVIHNEQFF.